These 9 T cell receptor beta chains were sequenced from one sample in a study of blood T cell repertoires in COVID-19. Sequencing used immunoSEQ multiplex PCR; TCRdb keeps in-frame clones, though not all of them. In the table there are under 95,000 clones, 82% of which are singletons. The sequenced material came from peripheral blood. Receptors were obtained from a woman of 80 years or more with acute or convalescent COVID-19.

The chain is built from TRBV18 and TRBJ2-2, with D unresolved. Trimming removed 3 bases from V and 2 bases from J, with 13 bases in between. Germline-derived CDR1 and CDR2 are KGHSH and LQKENI. The CDR3 loop spans 16 amino acids. In nucleotides, the CDR3 is TGTGCCAGCTCACCCTCGGGTCTAACAAACACCGGGGAGCTGTTTTTT. Translation: CASSPSGLTNTGELFF. Full variable domain (outside the CDR3, taken from reference TRBV18 and TRBJ2-2): NAGVMQNPRHLVRRRGQEARLRCSPMKGHSHVYWYRQLPEEGLKFMVYLQKENIIDESGMPKERFSAEFPKEGPSILRIQQVVRGDSAAYFCASSPSGLTNTGELFFGEGSRLTVL.

The chain links TRBV21-1 to TRBJ2-1; the table's D call, TRBD1, has no DNA check behind it. TRBV21-1 represents a pseudogene. The CDR3 is made up of 15 amino acids. The CDR3 bases are TGTGCCAGCAAGGGGCGTGACAGCTCCTACAATGAGCAGTTCTTC. Translating it yields CASKGRDSSYNEQFF.

The chain couples TRBV3-1 (or the pseudogene TRBV3-2) to TRBJ1-1; no clear D. V was trimmed by 4 bases and J by 5 bases, leaving 17 bases between them. The CDR3 is 15 amino acids. Germline lookup yields CDR1 LGHDT and CDR2 YNNKEL (reference sequence). In DNA, the CDR3 is TGTGCCAGCAGCCCCCCGACCAGCCTCGGGACTGAAGCTTTCTTT. It specifies CASSPPTSLGTEAFF.

There are a few counts of this clone. The V call is TRBV4-1, the J call TRBJ2-2; 8 bases fit TRBD1. Trimming removed 1 base from V and 3 bases from J; junction bases left unmatched: 4. Germline V gene lookup returns CDR1 MGHRA and CDR2 YSYEKL. The CDR3 is 16 amino acids. In nucleotides, the CDR3 is TGCGCCAGCAGCCAAGTCGGACAGGGCGACACCGGGGAGCTGTTTTTT. This sequence encodes CASSQVGQGDTGELFF.

The chain uses TRBV6-5 and TRBJ2-1; 8 bases are a match to TRBD1. CDR1 is MNHEY, CDR2 SVGAGI, per germline. The trim removed 7 bases at V and 16 bases at J, leaving 12 bases unmatched. This CDR3 spans 12 amino acids. CDR3 nucleotides: TGTGCCAGCACTACTCCGGGACAGGCATCCTTCTTC. This sequence encodes CASTTPGQASFF.

This clone showed up just a few times. Distinct nucleotide sequences in the sample also encode this CDR3. The CDR3 bases are TGTGCCAGCAGCTTAGGGAGGGATCCCGGGGAGCTGTTTTTT. Translated: CASSLGRDPGELFF. The chain recombines TRBV11-3 with TRBJ2-2, with D tentatively TRBD2 (6 bases). The CDR3 is made up of 14 amino acids. Germline-derived CDR1 and CDR2 are SGHNT and YENEEA. Trimming removed 1 base from V and 6 bases from J, with 9 bases in between.

The CDR3 DNA reads as TGTGCCACCAGCAGAGATCTGGAGGGGTACTATGGCTACACCTTC. Protein product: CATSRDLEGYYGYTF. The chain employs TRBV15 and TRBJ1-2; D possibly corresponds to TRBD1 (5 bases). V was cut by 0 bases and J by 3 bases, with 11 bases left in between. This CDR3 is built from 15 residues. Looked up from germline, CDR1 is LNHNV and CDR2 is YYDKDF (reference sequence).

The chain links TRBV5-1 to TRBJ1-1; D gene ambiguous. The length of the CDR3 is 16 residues. With 4 bases removed from V and 0 bases from J, the gap between germline ends came to 16 bases. Germline CDR1 SGHRS, CDR2 YFSETQ. Here the CDR3 reads CASSREPGSLNTEAFF. The DNA of the CDR3 is TGCGCCAGCAGCAGGGAACCCGGGAGCCTGAACACTGAAGCTTTCTTT.

The chain recombines TRBV19 with TRBJ2-7; tentatively, D is TRBD2 (6 bases). The V end was cut by 0 bases, the J end by 0 bases, with 15 bases between. Germline CDR1 is LNHDA and CDR2 is SQIVND (reference sequence). This CDR3 is 17 amino acids long. CDR3 nucleotides: TGTGCCAGTAGTATAGACGGGCGGGAAGGATTCTCCTACGAGCAGTACTTC. Its protein product is CASSIDGREGFSYEQYF. Filled out from reference TRBV19 and TRBJ2-7, the complete variable domain reads DGGITQSPKYLFRKEGQNVTLSCEQNLNHDAMYWYRQDPGQGLRLIYYSQIVNDFQKGDIAEGYSVSREKKESFPLTVTSAQKNPTAFYLCASSIDGREGFSYEQYFGPGTRLTVT.